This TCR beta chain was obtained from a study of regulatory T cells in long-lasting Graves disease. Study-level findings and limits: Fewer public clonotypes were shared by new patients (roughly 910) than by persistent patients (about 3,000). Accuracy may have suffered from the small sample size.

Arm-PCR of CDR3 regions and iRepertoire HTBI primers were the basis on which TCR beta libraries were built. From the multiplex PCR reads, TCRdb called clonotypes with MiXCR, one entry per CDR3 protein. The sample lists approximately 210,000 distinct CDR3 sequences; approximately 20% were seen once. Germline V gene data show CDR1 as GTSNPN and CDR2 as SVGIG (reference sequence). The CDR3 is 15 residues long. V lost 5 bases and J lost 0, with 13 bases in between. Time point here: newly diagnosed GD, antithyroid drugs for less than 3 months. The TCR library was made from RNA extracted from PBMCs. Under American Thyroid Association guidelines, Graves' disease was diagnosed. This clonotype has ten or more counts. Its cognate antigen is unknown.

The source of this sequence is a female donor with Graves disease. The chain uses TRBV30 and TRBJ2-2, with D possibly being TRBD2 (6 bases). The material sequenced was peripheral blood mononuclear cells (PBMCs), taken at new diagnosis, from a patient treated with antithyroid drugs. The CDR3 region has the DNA TGTGCCTGGGGTCGCGGAGGGACGAACACCGGGGAGCTGTTTTTT. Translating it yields CAWGRGGTNTGELFF.